This T cell receptor beta chain was captured by sequencing in a study of blood T cells in healthy people across ages. Using a J-beta primer mix together with a sample-barcoded 5' primer, a second PCR was run for roughly 7 to 12 cycles. TCRdb re-called the 5' RACE reads with MiXCR, one entry per CDR3 protein. The table has over a million distinct CDR3 sequences, less than 25% seen once. This CDR3 is built from 18 residues. With 3 bases clipped from V and 2 bases from J, the junction kept 13 bases outside the gene matches. In germline, CDR1 is MDHEN, CDR2 SYDVKM. Donation came from healthy Caucasian individuals in Russia who were aged roughly 6 to 95. This sample also appeared in a second study, on T cells of mothers and their children. That report adds: Whether related or unrelated, pairs show similar shaping of TCR recombination output by thymic selection.

The source is a girl aged 2 to 10 in good health. V is TRBV28 and J is TRBJ2-5; 9 nucleotides line up with TRBD2. Sequenced input: blood. In DNA form, the CDR3 reads TGTGCCAGCAGTTTTCAAGGTAGCGGGAGTGGCTTACAAGAGACCCAGTACTTC. Its protein is CASSFQGSGSGLQETQYF. The variable domain in full, with the rest retrieved from reference TRBV28 and TRBJ2-5, is DVKVTQSSRYLVKRTGEKVFLECVQDMDHENMFWYRQDPGLGLRLIYFSYDVKMKEKGDIPEGYSVSREKKERFSLILESASTNQTSMYLCASSFQGSGSGLQETQYFGPGTRLLVL.